Shown below are 31 T cell receptor beta chains from a single sample sequenced in a study of OX40 agonist ivuxolimab in advanced cancers. Libraries were prepared by immunoSEQ multiplex PCR; TCRdb keeps only in-frame clonotypes and omits some of them. This table holds tens of thousands of clones, 85% found once. The input for sequencing was CD4+ or CD8+ T cells sorted from blood, taken in a trial of the OX40 agonist ivuxolimab. These receptors all stem from an adult with an advanced solid tumor such as melanoma, head and neck, liver or kidney cancer.

This chain links TRBV5-1 with TRBJ2-1; D might be TRBD1 (5 bases). CDR3 length: 15 residues. Germline CDR1 SGHRS, CDR2 YFSETQ. Between the trimmed V and J ends, which lost 2 bases and 0 bases, there was a span of 9 bases. CDR3 bases: TGCGCCAGCAGCTTACAGGCTAGCTCCTACAATGAGCAGTTCTTC. Translating it yields CASSLQASSYNEQFF.

The genes are TRBV5-1 and TRBJ1-1; weak D call: TRBD1 (6 bases). Trimming stripped 4 bases from V and 5 bases from J, with 15 bases between. This CDR3 has 14 residues. CDR1 and CDR2 (germline): SGHRS, YFSETQ. CDR3: CASSPIGGRTEAFF. The CDR3 DNA reads TGCGCCAGCAGCCCGATAGGGGGAAGGACTGAAGCTTTCTTT.

This chain uses TRBV23-1 with TRBJ1-5; D is perhaps TRBD1 (5 bases). TRBV23-1 is identified as an open reading frame with a role that is uncertain. The CDR3 spans 18 residues. V was cut by 0 bases and J by 0 bases, with 15 bases left in between. CDR3 nucleotide sequence: TGCGCCAGCAGTCAATCTGGCAGGGTGGACTATAGCAATCAGCCCCAGCATTTT. This gives the protein CASSQSGRVDYSNQPQHF.

The chain joins TRBV10-3 to TRBJ1-2, with D possibly being TRBD1 (5 bases). CDR1 is ENHRY, CDR2 SYGVKD, per germline. V was shortened by 4 bases and J by 7 bases, with 22 bases between the two germline ends. This CDR3 is 16 amino acids long. The CDR3: CAISGQLGGEGGGYTF. The CDR3 coding sequence is TGTGCCATCAGTGGACAGTTGGGGGGAGAAGGTGGTGGCTACACCTTC.

This clone was picked up a small number of times. CDR3 region: CASGTGTSEQYF. CDR3 nucleotides: TGTGCCAGCGGAACGGGGACGTCCGAGCAGTACTTC. This sequence joins TRBV11-3 and TRBJ2-7, with D perhaps given as TRBD1 or TRBD2 (5 bases each). Germline V gene lookup returns CDR1 SGHNT and CDR2 YENEEA. V was cut by 8 bases and J by 6 bases, with 14 bases left in between. The CDR3 loop spans 12 amino acids.

In this sample, this clone turned up once. The genes are TRBV2 and TRBJ2-5, with TRBD1 matching 8 bases. The CDR3 spans 12 residues. Germline lookup yields CDR1 SNHLY and CDR2 FYNNEI. V lost 8 bases, J lost 5 bases, and 4 bases stayed unmatched. Written as DNA, the CDR3 is TGTGCCAGCGGCAGGGGGCGGGAGACCCAGTACTTC. Translated, it gives CASGRGRETQYF.

V gene TRBV5-1 combines with J gene TRBJ1-1; 8 bases align to TRBD1. The J segment lost 6 bases and the V segment lost 3 bases, leaving 10 bases of the junction unmatched. From germline, CDR1 is SGHRS and CDR2 YFSETQ. The CDR3 consists of 15 residues. CDR3 bases: TGCGCCAGCAGCTCGTCATACGTACAGGGGGCTGAAGCTTTCTTT. Residues: CASSSSYVQGAEAFF.

Here the CDR3 DNA reads TGTGCCAGCAGCCAAGCGTTGGCTGGGGAGCTGTTTTTT. Protein product: CASSQALAGELFF. The gene calls are TRBV14 and TRBJ2-2; no reliable D call. The germline V gene encodes CDR1 SGHDN and CDR2 FVKESK. Trimming removed 1 base at V and 8 bases at J, with 8 bases between. This CDR3 spans 13 amino acids.

The chain combines TRBV7-2 with TRBJ2-3, with D possibly matching TRBD2 (5 bases). Germline V gene sequence: CDR1 SGHTA, CDR2 FQGNSA. V was clipped by 5 bases and J by 11 bases, with 23 bases between them. CDR3 length: 15 residues. CDR3 bases: TGTGCCAGCAGCACCGGTTGGACTCGTGCGATTAGGCAGTATTTT. Protein product: CASSTGWTRAIRQYF. Combining the CDR3 with reference TRBV7-2 and TRBJ2-3 gives the whole variable domain GAGVSQSPSNKVTEKGKDVELRCDPISGHTALYWYRQSLGQGLEFLIYFQGNSAPDKSGLPSDRFSAERTGGSVSTLTIQRTQQEDSAVYLCASSTGWTRAIRQYFGPGTRLTVL.

This clone was detected only once. V and J are TRBV4-3 and TRBJ2-3; D is tentatively TRBD1 or TRBD2 (5 bases each). The V gene lost 0 bases and the J gene lost 6 bases, with 16 bases spanning the gap. Germline-derived CDR1 and CDR2 are LGHNA and YSLEER. This CDR3 has 16 amino acids. Here the CDR3 reads CASSQDSKGRGDTQYF. CDR3 DNA: TGCGCCAGCAGCCAAGATAGTAAGGGGCGAGGGGATACGCAGTATTTT.

Only one count was recorded for this clone. The V gene is TRBV28, the J gene TRBJ2-5, with TRBD2 identical over 8 bases. This CDR3 is 16 amino acids long. Germline lookup yields CDR1 MDHEN and CDR2 SYDVKM. Trimming at V came to 4 bases and at J to 3 bases, leaving 10 bases not matched to a gene. The CDR3 sequence: CASSSPGAGVKETQYF. The CDR3 nucleotides are TGTGCCAGCAGTTCCCCAGGAGCGGGAGTAAAAGAGACCCAGTACTTC.

The chain combines TRBV2 with TRBJ1-4, with a weak D call TRBD1 (6 bases). CDR3 length: 17 amino acids. CDR1 is SNHLY and CDR2 is FYNNEI in the germline V gene. V lost 5 bases and J 5 bases, leaving 21 bases between the germline ends. The chain's CDR3 is CASSSALGGQGNEKLFF. DNA of the CDR3: TGTGCCAGCAGTTCCGCTCTGGGGGGACAAGGGAATGAAAAACTGTTTTTT.

This chain joins TRBV7-2 and TRBJ2-4; D unresolved. The length of the CDR3 is 13 residues. CDR1 and CDR2 (germline): SGHTA, FQGNSA. V was shortened by 2 bases and J by 0 bases, with 2 bases between the two germline ends. The CDR3 nucleotides read TGTGCCAGCAGCTTATTAGCCAAAAACATTCAGTACTTC. Protein: CASSLLAKNIQYF.

The rearrangement uses TRBV7-2 and TRBJ2-5; a weak D match, TRBD1 (5 bases). Near its end, the DNA agrees better with TRBJ2-7, so the J call may be wrong. This CDR3 contains 14 residues. Germline V gene lookup returns CDR1 SGHTA and CDR2 FQGNSA. CDR3: CASSRDSVTYEQYF. The CDR3, as DNA: TGTGCCAGCAGCCGCGACAGTGTTACCTACGAGCAGTACTTC.

The chain employs TRBV12-5 and TRBJ1-4; no clear D gene. Germline CDR1 LGHNT, CDR2 FRNRAP. The CDR3 loop spans 16 amino acids. The germline V and J ends were trimmed by 0 bases and 8 bases, with 16 bases remaining between them. CDR3 sequence: CASGLVLSTVPEKLFF. The CDR3 nucleotides are TGTGCTAGTGGTTTGGTATTAAGTACGGTCCCCGAAAAACTGTTTTTT.

The CDR3: CASSRTDYEQYF. The DNA for the CDR3 is TGTGCCAGCAGCCGGACAGATTACGAGCAGTACTTC. The V call is TRBV7-9, the J call TRBJ2-7; perhaps TRBD1 as D (6 bases). This CDR3 comprises 12 residues. Trimming shortened V by 5 bases and J by 4 bases, and 9 bases separated the two germline ends. CDR1 and CDR2 (germline): SEHNR, FQNEAQ (reference sequence).

The chain recombines TRBV9 with TRBJ2-5; TRBD1 matches at 9 bases. The tail of the sequence fits TRBJ2-7 better, so the J call may be wrong. CDR3 length: 15 amino acids. Germline assignment: CDR1 SGDLS and CDR2 YYNGEE. Here the CDR3 DNA reads TGTGCCAGCAGCCCAAGGGACAGGGAGACCTACGAGCAGTACTTC. This encodes CASSPRDRETYEQYF.

The chain is built from TRBV7-9 and TRBJ1-1; no firm D call. This CDR3 has 15 amino acids. Germline V gene data show CDR1 as SEHNR and CDR2 as FQNEAQ (reference sequence). V lost 6 bases, J lost 0 bases, and 14 bases lay in between. CDR3 coding DNA: TGTGCCAGCAGGATCGCCGGTGGGATGAACACTGAAGCTTTCTTT. It yields the protein CASRIAGGMNTEAFF.

The CDR3 protein is CASSQDPGTGEQYF. The CDR3 DNA is TGTGCCAGCAGCCAAGATCCCGGGACAGGGGAACAGTACTTC. This rearrangement joins TRBV4-2 to TRBJ2-7; 10 bases match TRBD1. This CDR3 has 14 residues. Looked up from germline, CDR1 is LGHNA and CDR2 is YNFKEQ. J was trimmed by 10 bases and V by 0 bases; bases with no gene match: 6.

The chain couples TRBV30 to TRBJ1-2; D gene ambiguous. This CDR3 contains 14 residues. V gave up 0 bases and J gave up 0 bases, with 8 bases separating them. CDR1 is GTSNPN, CDR2 SVGIG, per germline (reference sequence). The CDR3 spells CAWSVGNANYGYTF. DNA of the CDR3: TGTGCCTGGAGTGTAGGCAACGCTAACTATGGCTACACCTTC.

The chain uses TRBV6-6 and TRBJ2-5, with 7 positions matching TRBD1. Germline loops: CDR1 MNHNY, CDR2 SVGAGI (reference sequence). The V and J ends lost 7 bases and 5 bases, in that order; junction bases with no gene match: 7. CDR3 size: 13 residues. The CDR3 region is CASTGTAAETQYF. CDR3 nucleotides: TGTGCCAGCACCGGGACAGCTGCCGAGACCCAGTACTTC.

This clone occurred once. The J gene is TRBJ1-2, the V gene TRBV10-3; unclear D gene. Germline V gene sequence: CDR1 ENHRY, CDR2 SYGVKD. There are 11 residues in the CDR3. Trimming stripped 6 bases from V and 8 bases from J, with 10 bases between. CDR3 protein: CAISNSFGYTF. As DNA, the CDR3 is TGTGCCATCAGCAACTCCTTCGGCTACACCTTC.

As regards this clone: Mismatch with germline at one junction end may stem from a read error. The J gene is TRBJ2-5, the V gene TRBV19, with 12 bases that match TRBD2. The CDR3 contains 15 residues. Germline CDR1 is LNHDA and CDR2 is SQIVND (reference sequence). CDR3 protein: CASSPSGRAGETRYF. CDR3 nucleotides: TGTGCCAGTAGCCCTAGCGGGAGGGCCGGAGAGACCCGGTACTTC. The whole variable domain, remainder taken from reference TRBV19 and TRBJ2-5, is DGGITQSPKYLFRKEGQNVTLSCEQNLNHDAMYWYRQDPGQGLRLIYYSQIVNDFQKGDIAEGYSVSREKKESFPLTVTSAQKNPTAFYLCASSPSGRAGETRYFGPGTRLLVL.

V usage is TRBV5-4 and J usage is TRBJ1-4, with D perhaps TRBD1 (6 bases). CDR3 length equals 15 residues. The ends were cut back, 4 bases at V and 3 bases at J, with 13 bases in the middle. The germline CDR1 and CDR2 sequences are SGHNT and YYREEE (reference sequence). The DNA for the CDR3 is TGTGCCAGCAGCCCAACGGGGGCACCTAATGAAAAACTGTTTTTT. It encodes CASSPTGAPNEKLFF. The complete variable domain, with remaining parts taken from reference TRBV5-4 and TRBJ1-4, reads ETGVTQSPTHLIKTRGQQVTLRCSSQSGHNTVSWYQQALGQGPQFIFQYYREEENGRGNFPPRFSGLQFPNYSSELNVNALELDDSALYLCASSPTGAPNEKLFFGSGTQLSVL.

V usage is TRBV7-2 and J usage is TRBJ1-3, with a possible D match to TRBD1 (6 bases). CDR3 length equals 15 residues. Germline V CDR1 and CDR2: SGHTA, FQGNSA. V lost 5 bases and J lost 8, with 19 bases in between. The CDR3 loop is CASSLWTAGGHTIYF. The CDR3 DNA reads TGTGCCAGCAGCCTATGGACAGCTGGCGGTCACACCATATATTTT.

V and J are TRBV5-1 and TRBJ2-5; 10 nucleotides match TRBD2. CDR1 SGHRS and CDR2 YFSETQ come from the germline V gene. CDR3 length equals 14 residues. After removal of 2 bases from V and 5 bases from J, the junction contained 3 bases not matched to a gene. DNA for the CDR3: TGCGCCAGCAGCTTCAGCGGGGGGGTGGAGACCCAGTACTTC. Protein product: CASSFSGGVETQYF.

The gene calls are TRBV2 and TRBJ1-1, with 9 bases identical to TRBD1. V lost 7 bases to trimming and J lost 6 bases; unmatched junction nucleotides: 12. Looked up from germline, CDR1 is SNHLY and CDR2 is FYNNEI. The CDR3 is made up of 15 amino acids. For the CDR3, the DNA is TGTGCCAGCAATACCGGGACAGGGCGTAGGGCTGAAGCTTTCTTT. It encodes CASNTGTGRRAEAFF.

CDR3: CATARGTLSSYEQYF. The CDR3 DNA is TGTGCCACCGCCCGCGGGACGCTCTCCTCCTACGAGCAGTACTTC. This chain joins TRBV27 and TRBJ2-7, with D perhaps matching TRBD2 (6 bases). The germline V gene encodes CDR1 MNHEY and CDR2 SMNVEV (reference sequence). The germline V and J ends were trimmed by 10 bases and 0 bases, with 19 bases remaining between them. This CDR3 is built from 15 residues.

This rearrangement joins TRBV19 to TRBJ2-5, with 7 bases identical to TRBD2. TRBJ2-7 explains the end of the DNA better; the J call may be wrong. CDR1 is LNHDA, CDR2 SQIVND, per germline (reference sequence). The CDR3 totals 16 residues. CDR3 region: CASSIGGGGSSYEQYF. The CDR3, as DNA: TGTGCCAGTAGTATAGGAGGTGGCGGGAGCTCCTACGAGCAGTACTTC.

CDR3 sequence: CASSSRGSGSSYNEQFF. The CDR3 DNA reads as TGTGCCAGCAGCTCACGAGGTTCGGGGAGCTCCTACAATGAGCAGTTCTTC. The V gene is TRBV5-5, the J gene TRBJ2-1; D is possibly TRBD2 (5 bases). V lost 3 bases, J lost 0 bases, and 16 bases lay in between. From germline, CDR1 is SGHKS and CDR2 YYEKEE (reference sequence). The CDR3 is made up of 17 amino acids.

The CDR3 sequence is CATSRGGGRGYNEQFF. In DNA, the CDR3 is TGTGCCACCAGCAGAGGGGGCGGGAGAGGATACAATGAGCAGTTCTTC. V and J are TRBV15 and TRBJ2-1, with 7 positions matching TRBD2. Germline CDR1 and CDR2: LNHNV and YYDKDF (reference sequence). V dropped 1 base and J dropped 4; count of bases not matched to a gene: 7. The CDR3 has 16 residues.